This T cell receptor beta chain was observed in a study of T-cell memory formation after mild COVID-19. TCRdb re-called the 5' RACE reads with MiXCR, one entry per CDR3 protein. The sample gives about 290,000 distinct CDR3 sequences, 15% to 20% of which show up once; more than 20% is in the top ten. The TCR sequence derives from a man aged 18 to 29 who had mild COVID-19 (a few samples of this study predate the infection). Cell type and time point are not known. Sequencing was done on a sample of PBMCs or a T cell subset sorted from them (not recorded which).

In DNA, the CDR3 is TGCAGCGCCGGACTCGGGCAATTGAACACTGAAGCTTTCTTT. The encoded protein is CSAGLGQLNTEAFF. The J gene is TRBJ1-1, the V gene TRBV29-1; D call uncertain. The V end was cut by 7 bases, the J end by 0 bases, with 15 bases between. This CDR3 region has 14 residues. Germline-derived CDR1 and CDR2 are SQVTM and ANQGSEA.